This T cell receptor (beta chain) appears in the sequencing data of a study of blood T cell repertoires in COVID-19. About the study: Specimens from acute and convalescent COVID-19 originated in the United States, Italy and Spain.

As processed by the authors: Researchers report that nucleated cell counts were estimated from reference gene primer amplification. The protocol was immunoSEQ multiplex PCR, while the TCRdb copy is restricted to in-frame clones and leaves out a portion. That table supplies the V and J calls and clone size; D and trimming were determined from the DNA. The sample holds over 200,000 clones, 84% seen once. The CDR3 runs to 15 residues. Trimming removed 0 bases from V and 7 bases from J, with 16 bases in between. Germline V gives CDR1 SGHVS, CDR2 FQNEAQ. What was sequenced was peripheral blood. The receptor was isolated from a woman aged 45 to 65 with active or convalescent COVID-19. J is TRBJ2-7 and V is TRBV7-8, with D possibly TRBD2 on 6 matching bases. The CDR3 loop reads CASSLAPSVGGEQYV. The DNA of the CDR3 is TGTGCCAGCAGCTTAGCCCCATCCGTGGGAGGAGAGCAGTACGTC.